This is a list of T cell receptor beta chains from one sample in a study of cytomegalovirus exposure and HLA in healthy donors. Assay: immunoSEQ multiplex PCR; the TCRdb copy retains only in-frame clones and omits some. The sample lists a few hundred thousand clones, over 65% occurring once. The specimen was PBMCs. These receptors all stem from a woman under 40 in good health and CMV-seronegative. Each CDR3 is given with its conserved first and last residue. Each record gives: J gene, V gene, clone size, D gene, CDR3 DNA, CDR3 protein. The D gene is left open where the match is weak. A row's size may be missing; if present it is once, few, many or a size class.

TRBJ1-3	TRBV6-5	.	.	TGTGCCAGTTCCCGGGAATCGTTCTCTGGAAACACCATATATTTT	CASSRESFSGNTIYF
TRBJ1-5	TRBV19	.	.	TGTGCCAGTAGTATGGGCAGGGCGACTCAGCCCCAGCATTTT	CASSMGRATQPQHF
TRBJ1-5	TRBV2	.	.	TGTGCCAGCAGTTACGGGGAGGCGGATTATAGCAATCAGCCCCAGCATTTT	CASSYGEADYSNQPQHF
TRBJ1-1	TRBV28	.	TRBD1	TGTGCCAGCAGTTCTCGTACAGGGGGTTATGGCACTGAAGCTTTCTTT	CASSSRTGGYGTEAFF
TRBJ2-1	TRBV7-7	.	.	TGTGCCAGCAGCTTAGGCGGAACTCACAATGAGCAGTTCTTC	CASSLGGTHNEQFF
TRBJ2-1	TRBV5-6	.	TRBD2	TGTGCCAGCAGCTGGTTCGCGGGAGGAGGGTTTAGCTCCTACAATGAGCAGTTCTTC	CASSWFAGGGFSSYNEQFF
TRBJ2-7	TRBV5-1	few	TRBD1	TGCGCCAGCAGCCAGACAGGGTTACGCTCCTACGAGCAGTACTTC	CASSQTGLRSYEQYF
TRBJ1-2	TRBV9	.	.	TGTGCCAGCAGCCCCAGGGGAGGGGGCTACACCTTC	CASSPRGGGYTF
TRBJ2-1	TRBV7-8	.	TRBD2	TGTGCCAGCAGCCCAAGACTAGCGGGGGGATCCAATGAGCAGTTCTTC	CASSPRLAGGSNEQFF
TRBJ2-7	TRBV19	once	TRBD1	TGTGCCAGTAAACGACAGGGCGACTACGAGCAGTACTTC	CASKRQGDYEQYF
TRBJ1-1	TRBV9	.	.	TGTGCCAGCAGCCCCACAGGGAGTGAAGCTTTCTTT	CASSPTGSEAFF
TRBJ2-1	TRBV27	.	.	TGTGCCAGCAGTACCTGGCGGGAAGGCTACAATGAGCAGTTCTTC	CASSTWREGYNEQFF
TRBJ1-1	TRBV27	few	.	TGTGCCAGCAGTCCACACAGGGATAACACTGAAGCTTTCTTT	CASSPHRDNTEAFF
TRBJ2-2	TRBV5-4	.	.	TGTGCCAGCAGCGTCGACCGGGGGGCGCAGACCGGGGAGCTGTTTTTT	CASSVDRGAQTGELFF
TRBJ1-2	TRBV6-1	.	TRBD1	TGTGCCAGCAGTCCAGGACAGGGATCGTTCTATGGCTACACCTTC	CASSPGQGSFYGYTF
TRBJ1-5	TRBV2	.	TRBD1	TGTGCCAGCAGTGACCTCGACAGGGCTAGACAGCCCCAGCATTTT	CASSDLDRARQPQHF
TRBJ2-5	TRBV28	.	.	TGTGCCAGCAGGCGGCTAGCGCTAGGAGAGACCCAGTACTTC	CASRRLALGETQYF
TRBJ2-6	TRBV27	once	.	TGTGCCAGCAGTTTATCTCGGGGCTCTGGGGCCAACGTCCTGACTTTC	CASSLSRGSGANVLTF
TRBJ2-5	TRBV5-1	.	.	TGCGCCAGCAGCTTGGACAAGTATTCATTCTCAGAGACCCAGTACTTC	CASSLDKYSFSETQYF
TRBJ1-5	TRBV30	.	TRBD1	TGTGCCTGGAACAGGGGGGGCAATCAGCCCCAGCATTTT	CAWNRGGNQPQHF
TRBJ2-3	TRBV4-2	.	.	TGTGCCAGCAGCCCCCGACTGCCCCCAGATACGCAGTATTTT	CASSPRLPPDTQYF
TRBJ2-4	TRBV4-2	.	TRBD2	TGTGCCAGCAGCCCGGGACTAGCGAACATTCAGTACTTC	CASSPGLANIQYF
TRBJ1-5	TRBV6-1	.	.	TGTGCCAGCAGTGACGTACGCGGGCAGCCCCAGCATTTT	CASSDVRGQPQHF
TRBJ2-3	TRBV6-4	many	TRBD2	TGTGCCAGCAGTGACTCAACCGGGGGGGCAGATACGCAGTATTTT	CASSDSTGGADTQYF
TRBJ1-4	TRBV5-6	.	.	TGTGCCAGCAGCTCTGGGAGGGTTAATGAAAAACTGTTTTTT	CASSSGRVNEKLFF
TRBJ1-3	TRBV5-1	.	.	TGCGCCAGCAGCTTGGAACCGCGGGGAGGCTCTGGAAACACCATATATTTT	CASSLEPRGGSGNTIYF